This section outlines one T cell receptor (beta chain) sequence together with its context. Antigen specificity is unknown. The sample is drawn from a study of shared clonotypes between healthy human individuals. The wider study: The study used three CD4 naive, three CD4 memory, two CD8 naive and one CD8 memory plate per donor.

V was trimmed by 6 bases and J by 2 bases, leaving 12 bases between them. The CDR3 runs 14 residues. Germline lookup yields CDR1 SGHAT and CDR2 FQDESV (reference sequence). TCRdb's copy holds only in-frame clones and misses some; the assay was immunoSEQ multiplex PCR. This sample carries under 700,000 clones, around 95% of them seen once, and the ten largest clones take 0.11%. The naive CD8 population came from CD45RO-negative cells selected for CCR7, without terminally differentiated effector memory CD45RA+ cells. Donors had no recently reported acute infections or vaccinations and were HIV-negative. Study outcomes and limitations: Generally, naive subsets (rather than memory subsets) showed larger estimated richness.

The specimen was naive CD8+ T cells sorted from blood. This sequence originates from a woman aged 25 to 45 in good health. This rearrangement joins TRBV11-1 to TRBJ2-3; possible D gene TRBD2, 6 bases. The CDR3 reads CASSSGPFTDTQYF. In DNA, the CDR3 is TGTGCCAGCAGTAGCGGTCCTTTCACAGATACGCAGTATTTT.